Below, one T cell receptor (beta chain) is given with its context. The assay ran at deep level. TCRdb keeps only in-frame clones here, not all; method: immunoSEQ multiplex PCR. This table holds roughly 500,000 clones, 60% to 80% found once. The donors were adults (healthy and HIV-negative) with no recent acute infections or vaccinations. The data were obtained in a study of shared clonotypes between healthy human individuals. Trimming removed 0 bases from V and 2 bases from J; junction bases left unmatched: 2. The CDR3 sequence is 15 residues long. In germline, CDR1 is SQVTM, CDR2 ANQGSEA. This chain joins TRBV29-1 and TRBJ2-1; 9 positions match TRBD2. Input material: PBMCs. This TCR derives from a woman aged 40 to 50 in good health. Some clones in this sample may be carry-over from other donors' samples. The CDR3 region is CSVEDGGRAYNEQFF. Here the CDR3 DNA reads TGCAGCGTTGAAGATGGCGGGAGGGCCTACAATGAGCAGTTCTTC.